The next 22 T cell receptor beta chains were all read from a single sample in a study of blood T cells in healthy people across ages. Then a second PCR, running about 6 to 12 cycles, was carried out with a sample-barcoded 5' primer and a J-beta primer mix. A single record per CDR3 protein comes from TCRdb applying MiXCR to the 5' RACE reads. In the table there are 850,000 to 1,000,000 distinct CDR3 sequences, roughly half of which are singletons. Sequencing was done on a sample of blood. The receptors were sampled from a woman in her fifties or sixties in good health.

This clonotype was seen ten or more times. This rearrangement joins TRBV3-1 to TRBJ1-2; D uncertain. The germline V gene encodes CDR1 LGHDT and CDR2 YNNKEL (reference sequence). The CDR3 totals 13 residues. Trimming stripped 0 bases from V and 4 bases from J, with 6 bases between. The CDR3 sequence: CASSQEQLYGYTF. The CDR3 region has the DNA TGTGCCAGCAGCCAAGAACAACTCTATGGCTACACCTTC.

This clonotype was counted a few times. The rearrangement joins TRBV29-1 to TRBJ2-5; 11 bases line up with TRBD2. The CDR3 spans 14 residues. With 6 bases clipped from V and 4 bases from J, the junction kept 7 bases outside the gene matches. Germline values: CDR1 SQVTM, CDR2 ANQGSEA. CDR3 protein: CSVAIAGGAETQYF. The CDR3 bases are TGCAGCGTGGCCATAGCGGGAGGGGCAGAGACCCAGTACTTC.

There are a few counts of this clonotype. This chain links TRBV19 with TRBJ2-1; 7 nucleotides match TRBD1. The germline gives CDR1 LNHDA, CDR2 SQIVND (reference sequence). This CDR3 has 14 amino acids. V lost 9 bases to trimming and J lost 5 bases; unmatched junction nucleotides: 10. In nucleotides, the CDR3 is TGTGCCAGCCACCGACAGGGCAGTCACAATGAGCAGTTCTTC. Protein sequence: CASHRQGSHNEQFF.

The DNA of the CDR3 is TGTGCCAGCAGCCAAGAGTTAGGCGGGAGGGCTCTGGAGACCCAGTACTTC. Its protein is CASSQELGGRALETQYF. This chain joins TRBV3-1 and TRBJ2-5; 9 bases match TRBD2. The CDR3 has 17 amino acids. With V trimmed by 0 bases and J by 5 bases, 10 bases remained unmatched. The germline gives CDR1 LGHDT, CDR2 YNNKEL (reference sequence).

As regards this clonotype: A much larger clonotype is one base distant, so this may be a read error. CDR3 protein: CSAEGESGANVLTF. CDR3 bases: TGCAGCGCTGAAGGTGAATCTGGGGCCAACGTCCTGACTTTC. The chain couples TRBV29-1 to TRBJ2-6; D gene unclear. Germline assignment: CDR1 SQVTM and CDR2 ANQGSEA. The CDR3 length is 14 residues.

The chain joins TRBV7-9 to TRBJ2-5, with D perhaps TRBD2 (5 bases). The CDR3 extends over 15 amino acids. The V gene's germline CDR1 is SEHNR and CDR2 FQNEAQ (reference sequence). V was shortened by 0 bases and J by 4 bases, with 12 bases between the two germline ends. The DNA for the CDR3 is TGTGCCAGCAGCTTAGCGCAGGCAGGAGGAGAGACCCAGTACTTC. It is translated as CASSLAQAGGETQYF.

This clonotype occurred many times. V and J are TRBV4-3 and TRBJ2-7, with D perhaps being TRBD1 or TRBD2 (6 bases each). The V end lost 4 bases, the J end lost 4 bases, and 14 bases lay between the germline ends. The V gene's germline CDR1 is LGHNA and CDR2 YSLEER. This CDR3 is built from 14 residues. The CDR3 here is CASSPKAGHYEQYF. Here the CDR3 DNA reads TGCGCCAGCAGCCCGAAGGCGGGACATTACGAGCAGTACTTC.

The chain is built from TRBV11-2 and TRBJ1-6; 8 nucleotides align to TRBD1. Germline CDR1 reads SGHAT; CDR2 reads FQNNGV. CDR3 length: 18 residues. V lost 4 bases and J lost 0; bases outside the gene matches: 8. CDR3 region: CASSSQTGASSYNSPLHF. The CDR3 coding sequence is TGTGCCAGCAGCTCGCAGACAGGGGCGAGCTCCTATAATTCACCCCTCCACTTT. Full variable domain (remainder filled in from reference TRBV11-2 and TRBJ1-6): EAGVAQSPRYKIIEKRQSVAFWCNPISGHATLYWYQQILGQGPKLLIQFQNNGVVDDSQLPKDRFSAERLKGVDSTLKIQPAKLEDSAVYLCASSSQTGASSYNSPLHFGNGTRLTVT.

The chain combines TRBV29-1 with TRBJ2-1; tentative D call: TRBD2 (6 bases). The V end lost 8 bases, the J end lost 12 bases, and 20 bases lay between the germline ends. The CDR3 covers 12 residues. From germline, CDR1 is SQVTM and CDR2 ANQGSEA. The CDR3 here is CSNGDSYNVQFF. Here the CDR3 DNA reads TGCAGCAACGGGGACTCCTACAACGTGCAGTTCTTC.

The chain recombines TRBV7-3 with TRBJ2-3; 7 nucleotides line up with TRBD2. V was clipped by 4 bases and J by 0 bases; unmatched bases: 7. From germline, CDR1 is SGHTA and CDR2 FQGTGA. The CDR3 contains 16 residues. The CDR3 DNA reads as TGTGCCAGCAGCTCTGGTACGCGGGGGAGCACAGATACGCAGTATTTT. Translated: CASSSGTRGSTDTQYF.

The chain combines TRBV20-1 with TRBJ1-5; D uncertain. CDR3 length: 12 residues. Trimming cost V 0 bases and J 6 bases, with 6 bases left between them. Germline values: CDR1 DFQATT, CDR2 SNEGSKA (reference sequence). DNA for the CDR3: TGCAGTGCTAGAGAGGATGCTCAGCCCCAGCATTTT. Translated, it gives CSAREDAQPQHF.

J is TRBJ2-5 and V is TRBV21-1; TRBD1 is the table's D call, not checked against the DNA. TRBV21-1 is termed a pseudogene. The CDR3 is 20 amino acids. The CDR3 here is CASSKRGHSIVLRAKETQYF. In DNA form, the CDR3 reads TGTGCCAGCAGCAAAAGGGGACACTCCATCGTACTACGGGCCAAGGAGACCCAGTACTTC.

This clonotype was observed a few times. The V call is TRBV6-2 or TRBV6-3, the J call TRBJ2-7, with 8 bases that match TRBD2. The CDR3 is 14 amino acids. The germline V gene has CDR1 MNHEY and CDR2 SVGEGT. Trimming took 8 bases from V and 2 from J; bases not matched to a gene: 8. CDR3 region: CASRSGSGTYEQYF. CDR3 sequence (DNA): TGTGCCAGCCGCTCGGGTAGCGGGACCTACGAGCAGTACTTC.

The chain is built from TRBV3-1 and TRBJ1-6; D is uncertain. The CDR3 is 13 residues long. Per the germline V gene, CDR1 is LGHDT and CDR2 is YNNKEL (reference sequence). V was pared by 2 bases and J by 7 bases, with 6 bases between. The CDR3 DNA reads TGTGCCAGCAGCCAATCCTGGAATTCACCCCTCCACTTT. It specifies CASSQSWNSPLHF.

The chain combines TRBV6-5 with TRBJ2-7; a possible D gene is TRBD1 (6 bases). V lost 6 bases to trimming and J lost 3 bases, with 18 bases between them. CDR1 MNHEY and CDR2 SVGAGI come from the germline V gene. CDR3 length: 15 residues. CDR3 in DNA: TGTGCCAGCAGCAGGGAGTATCGGGGACACTACGAGCAGTACTTC. As protein: CASSREYRGHYEQYF.

V is TRBV4-1 and J is TRBJ2-7; a weak D match, TRBD1 (7 bases). The V end lost 2 bases, the J end lost 1 base, and 12 bases lay between the germline ends. CDR3 length equals 15 residues. The germline V gene encodes CDR1 MGHRA and CDR2 YSYEKL. The chain's CDR3 is CASSQLAGQSYEQYF. DNA for the CDR3: TGCGCCAGCAGCCAACTCGCGGGACAGTCCTACGAGCAGTACTTC.

The V and J genes are TRBV28 and TRBJ2-3, with D maybe TRBD2 (6 bases). From germline, CDR1 is MDHEN and CDR2 SYDVKM. The CDR3 runs 13 residues. Trimming pared 11 bases from V and 6 bases from J, leaving 18 bases between. The CDR3 here is CASGSLAYDTQYF. DNA of the CDR3: TGTGCCTCGGGAAGTCTAGCGTATGATACGCAGTATTTT.

This clonotype came up a few times. This rearrangement joins TRBV29-1 to TRBJ2-3; D call uncertain. Deletions cut 2 bases from V and 0 bases from J, with 9 bases between. CDR1 and CDR2 (germline): SQVTM, ANQGSEA. The CDR3 is 14 residues long. CDR3 protein: CSVEKMQSTDTQYF. Here the CDR3 DNA reads TGCAGCGTTGAAAAAATGCAAAGCACAGATACGCAGTATTTT.

With respect to this clonotype: A read error may explain this, as a much larger clone is one base away. The chain carries TRBV7-9 and TRBJ2-2; no reliable D call. V gave up 3 bases and J gave up 5 bases, with 10 bases separating them. The CDR3 runs 14 residues. Germline V gene sequence: CDR1 SEHNR, CDR2 FQNEAQ (reference sequence). DNA of the CDR3: TGTGCCAGCAGCTTCTTGATCGAGACCGGGGAGCTGTTTTTT. It translates to CASSFLIETGELFF.

The chain has TRBV7-8 and TRBJ2-5, with 10 bases lining up with TRBD2. CDR1 and CDR2 (germline): SGHVS, FQNEAQ. The CDR3 sequence is 16 residues long. The junction had 11 bases not matched to a gene; V was cut back by 6 bases and J by 4 bases. This CDR3 is CASRSRAGGLRETQYF. The CDR3 DNA reads as TGTGCCAGCAGGAGTCGAGCGGGAGGGCTTAGAGAGACCCAGTACTTC.

The chain recombines TRBV2 with TRBJ2-5, with 9 nucleotides matching TRBD1. This CDR3 has 12 residues. CDR1 is SNHLY, CDR2 FYNNEI, per germline. V shed 7 bases and J 6 bases; nucleotides not matched to a gene: 3. DNA of the CDR3: TGTGCCAGCAATCACAGGGGGCAGACCCAGTACTTC. Residues: CASNHRGQTQYF.

A word on this clonotype: As the CDR3 is not closed by the conserved phenylalanine or tryptophan, this likely results from a read error. The chain uses TRBV10-3 and TRBJ2-1; TRBD2 matches 7 bases. The length of the CDR3 is 18 residues. V was clipped by 0 bases and J by 5 bases; unmatched bases: 13. Germline values: CDR1 ENHRY, CDR2 SYGVKD. CDR3 protein: CAISESTVGGSMDNEQFL. In nucleotides, the CDR3 is TGTGCCATCAGTGAGTCGACGGTTGGCGGGAGTATGGACAATGAGCAGTTCTTA.